This TCR beta chain appears in the sequencing data of a study of cytomegalovirus exposure and HLA in healthy donors. Sequencing was performed with immunoSEQ multiplex PCR; in TCRdb, only in-frame clones are kept and a portion is missing. The repertoire holds under 150,000 clones, with around nine tenths as singletons. J was trimmed by 5 bases and V by 7 bases; bases with no gene match: 7. Looked up from germline, CDR1 is MNHNS and CDR2 is SASEGT. The CDR3 is 13 residues long. The rearrangement joins TRBV6-1 to TRBJ1-1; 7 nucleotides line up with TRBD1. Sequenced: PBMCs. This receptor was obtained from a woman under 30 in good health and CMV-seronegative. The CDR3 DNA sequence: TGTGCCAGCAAGGAGGGGGCGCTTACTGAAGCTTTCTTT. Encoded protein: CASKEGALTEAFF.